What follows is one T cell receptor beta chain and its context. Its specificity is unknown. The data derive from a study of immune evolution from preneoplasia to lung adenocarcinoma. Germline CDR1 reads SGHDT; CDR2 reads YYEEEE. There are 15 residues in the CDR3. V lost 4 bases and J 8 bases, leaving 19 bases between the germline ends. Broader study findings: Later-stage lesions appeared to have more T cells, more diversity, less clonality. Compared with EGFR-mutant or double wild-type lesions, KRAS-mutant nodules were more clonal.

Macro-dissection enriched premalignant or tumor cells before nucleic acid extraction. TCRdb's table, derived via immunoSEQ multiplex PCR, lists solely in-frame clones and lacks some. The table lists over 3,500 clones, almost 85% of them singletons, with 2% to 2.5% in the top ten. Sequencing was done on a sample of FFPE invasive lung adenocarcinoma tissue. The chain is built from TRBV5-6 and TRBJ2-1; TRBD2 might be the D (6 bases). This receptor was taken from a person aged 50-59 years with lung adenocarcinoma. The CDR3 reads CASSRRLGGKDEQFF. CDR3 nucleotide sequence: TGTGCCAGCAGCCGGAGACTAGGAGGTAAGGATGAGCAGTTCTTC.